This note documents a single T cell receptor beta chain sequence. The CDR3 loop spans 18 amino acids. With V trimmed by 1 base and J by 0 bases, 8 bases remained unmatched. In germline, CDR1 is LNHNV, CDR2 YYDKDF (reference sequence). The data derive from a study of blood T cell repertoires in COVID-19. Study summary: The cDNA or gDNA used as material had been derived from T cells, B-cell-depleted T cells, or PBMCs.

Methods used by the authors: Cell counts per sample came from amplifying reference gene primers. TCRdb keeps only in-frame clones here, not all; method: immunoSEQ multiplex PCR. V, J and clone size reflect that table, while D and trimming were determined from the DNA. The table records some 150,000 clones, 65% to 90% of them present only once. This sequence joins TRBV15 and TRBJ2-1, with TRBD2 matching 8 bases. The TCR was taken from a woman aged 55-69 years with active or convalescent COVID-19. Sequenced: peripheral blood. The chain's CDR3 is CATSRGVGSGSSYNEQFF. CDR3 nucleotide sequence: TGTGCCACCAGCAGAGGGGTAGGGAGCGGGAGCTCCTACAATGAGCAGTTCTTC.